This TCR beta chain was observed in a study of cytomegalovirus exposure and HLA in healthy donors (dated by TCRdb to about 2017). Regarding the study in general: The 666 repertoires of the first cohort and the roughly 120 validation repertoires were produced on the same platform, according to a later analysis. High-throughput TCR immunosequencing, statistical association of individual TCRs with disease status, and machine learning were combined to predict cytomegalovirus infection status. A separate validation cohort of about 110 different subjects was used in addition to the roughly 620-subject first cohort. The aim of the study was to test whether cataloging public T cell receptors could identify signatures of past pathogen exposure.

The donors were included in the validation cohort of over a hundred subjects, a group kept apart from the roughly 670-subject first cohort. From its cysteine to its phenylalanine, the CDR3 spans 14 amino acids. The sequence is cut down to CDR3 DNA, 42 bases in frame from base 1. The germline V gene specifies MGHRA as CDR1 and YSYEKL as CDR2. At the junction V is shortened by 0 bases and J by 7 bases, with 10 bases in between. The library was made by the immunoSEQ multiplex PCR assay. Per the original workflow: A statistical classification framework was developed to diagnose cytomegalovirus status using the catalog of TCR beta chain sequences. Sourced from immuneACCESS, this table was stored by TCRdb with only in-frame sequences that have V and J called. A share of the clones is absent; for the studies checked, an unresolved V gene accounts for under half, and the remainder has no known explanation. D and trimming come from the DNA, and the V and J calls and clone size come from that table. This sample holds hundreds of thousands of clones; 75% to 90% were observed only once. Clones ranked in the top ten supply 0.83% of the sample.

General findings and caveats noted by the study authors: Of the cluster scores, roughly 93% were above 0 in a later analysis, which found that TCRs clustered in the first cohort also tended to co-occur in the 120 validation repertoires. It was suggested by the authors that the approach could potentially be generalized to other disease states and immunological phenotypes. A few of the identified cytomegalovirus-associated TCR beta chains were confirmed in vitro to be specific for cytomegalovirus antigens. Cytomegalovirus status was reported to be diagnosed by the classifier with high specificity and sensitivity in both the original and validation cohorts. The validation cohort had no HLA typing available for a later analysis, so co-occurrence within that cohort was assessed over all 120 or so repertoires. A total of about 180 TCR beta chains were listed by the study as associated with cytomegalovirus. Most TCR sequences were observed very rarely across donors, whereas some public TCRs were present in many individuals.

A word on this clone: No cognate antigen has been identified for it. There are no base qualities to consult, and no much larger clone falls within one base.

The chain links TRBV4-1 with TRBJ2-1; TRBD2 might be the D gene, on 6 matching bases. The specimen sequenced was PBMCs. The source of this sequence is a young woman in good health and CMV-seronegative. CDR3 loop: CASSQEGGANEQFF. The sequenced DNA: TGCGCCAGCAGCCAAGAAGGAGGGGCGAATGAGCAGTTCTTC.